This T cell receptor (beta chain) was identified in a study of immune reconstitution after stem cell transplant in scleroderma (dated by TCRdb to about 2017). Library preparation employed RT-PCR. Data came from an Illumina MiSeq. The public reads were run again by TCRdb, first through fastp at Q25 and then through MiXCR, and only productive beta chains were kept. Each CDR3 protein gets just one entry, which takes the most common genes and DNA from the rows behind it. The sample records some 1,900 distinct CDR3 sequences, roughly 12% of which are singletons. 50% to 75% of the sample rests with the top ten. Sequences SGHTA (CDR1) and FQGTGA (CDR2) are obtained from the germline V gene. The CDR3 covers 14 residues, taking in both the cysteine and the phenylalanine. Left in the record is the CDR3 DNA by itself, 42 bases read in frame from the first base. The V and J ends are trimmed by 2 bases and 5 bases, leaving 10 bases between them.

This clonotype was seen a handful of times. It lacks a known antigen. The record has no base qualities; no much larger clone is one base away. The rearranged segments are TRBV7-3 and TRBJ2-1; perhaps TRBD1 is the D gene, with 6 bases matching. This clonotype originated in a female donor with systemic sclerosis. The sample here was taken before or after autologous hematopoietic stem cell transplantation (not recorded which). The CDR3 reads as follows: CASSLSRDNNEQFF. The DNA reads as follows: TGTGCCAGCAGCTTATCCCGGGACAACAATGAGCAGTTCTTC.